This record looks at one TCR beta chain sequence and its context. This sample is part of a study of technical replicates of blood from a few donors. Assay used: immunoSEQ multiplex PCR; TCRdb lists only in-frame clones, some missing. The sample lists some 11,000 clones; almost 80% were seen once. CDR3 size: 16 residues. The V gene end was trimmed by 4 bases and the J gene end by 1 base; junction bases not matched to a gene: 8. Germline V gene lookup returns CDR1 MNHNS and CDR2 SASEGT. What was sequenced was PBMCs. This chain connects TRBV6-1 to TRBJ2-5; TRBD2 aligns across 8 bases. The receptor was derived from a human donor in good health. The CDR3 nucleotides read TGTGCCAGCAGTGCTGCTAGCGGGCGCCGCCAAGAGACCCAGTACTTC. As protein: CASSAASGRRQETQYF.